This is a list of T cell receptor beta chains from one sample in a study of T cell responses to AZD1222 COVID-19 vaccine. Sequencing used immunoSEQ multiplex PCR; TCRdb keeps in-frame clones, though not all of them. The table lists around 110,000 clones, roughly 90% of them singletons. Specimen: peripheral blood, collected on day 0 of AZD1222 vaccination. These receptors originate from an adult in good health. CDR3s include the opening cysteine and the closing phenylalanine or tryptophan. D genes are given only for firm matches. Clone size is shown for a subset of rows, as once, few, many or a class of expanded clone.

d_call	j_call	v_call	clone_size	cdr3_length	cdr3_nt	cdr3_aa
.	TRBJ1-1	TRBV28	.	12	TGTGCCAGCACCCATTTGAACACTGAAGCTTTCTTT	CASTHLNTEAFF
TRBD1	TRBJ2-2	TRBV12-3/TRBV12-4	.	13	TGTGCCACCAGGACAGGGAACACCGGGGAGCTGTTTTTT	CATRTGNTGELFF
.	TRBJ2-3	TRBV2	.	13	TGTGCCAGCAGTGTTCGAGTATCAGATACGCAGTATTTT	CASSVRVSDTQYF
.	TRBJ2-1	TRBV18	.	17	TGTGCCAGCTCCCTCCGTATGGGAGCGGACTTCTACAATGAGCAGTTCTTC	CASSLRMGADFYNEQFF
.	TRBJ1-1	TRBV7-3	.	13	TGTGCCAGCAGCCTTACAGTGAACACTGAAGCTTTCTTT	CASSLTVNTEAFF
.	TRBJ2-3	TRBV19	.	15	TGTGCCAGTAGTACACCGGGATCCGGGACACATACGCAGTATTTT	CASSTPGSGTHTQYF
.	TRBJ2-3	TRBV18	.	15	TGTGCCAGCTCACTAGCGACGGGTTGGACAGATACGCAGTATTTT	CASSLATGWTDTQYF
TRBD1	TRBJ2-1	TRBV28	.	11	TGTGCCAGCAGTTTAGGGACAGGGTGGTTCTTC	CASSLGTGWFF
.	TRBJ2-5	TRBV4-1	.	16	TGCGCCAGCAGCCAAGTTTTAGCATTCGTAAAAGAGACCCAGTACTTC	CASSQVLAFVKETQYF
.	TRBJ2-7	TRBV27	.	14	TGTGCCAGCAGATGGGAGAGGAGCTCCTACGAGCAGTACTTC	CASRWERSSYEQYF
.	TRBJ1-1	TRBV30	.	13	TGTGCCTGGAGTGACGGGGGTAGCACTGAAGCTTTCTTT	CAWSDGGSTEAFF
TRBD1	TRBJ1-2	TRBV18	once	13	TGTGCCAGCTCACCAGGGACAGAGTATGGCTACACCTTC	CASSPGTEYGYTF
.	TRBJ2-1	TRBV3-1/TRBV3-2	.	15	TGTGCCAGCAGCCAAGGCAGGAGCTCCTACAATGAGCAGTTCTTC	CASSQGRSSYNEQFF